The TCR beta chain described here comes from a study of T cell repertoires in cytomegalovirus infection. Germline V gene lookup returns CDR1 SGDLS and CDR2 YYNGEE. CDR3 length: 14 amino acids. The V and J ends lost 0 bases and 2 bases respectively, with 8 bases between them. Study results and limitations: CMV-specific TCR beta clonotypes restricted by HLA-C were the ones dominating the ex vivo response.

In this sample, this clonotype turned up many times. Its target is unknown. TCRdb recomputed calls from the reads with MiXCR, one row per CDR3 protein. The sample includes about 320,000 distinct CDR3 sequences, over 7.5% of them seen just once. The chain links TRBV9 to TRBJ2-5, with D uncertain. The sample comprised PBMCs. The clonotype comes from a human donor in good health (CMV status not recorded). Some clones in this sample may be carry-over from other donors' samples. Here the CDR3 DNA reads TGTGCCAGCAGCGTAGCAGTCGGGCAAGAGACCCAGTACTTC. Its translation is CASSVAVGQETQYF.